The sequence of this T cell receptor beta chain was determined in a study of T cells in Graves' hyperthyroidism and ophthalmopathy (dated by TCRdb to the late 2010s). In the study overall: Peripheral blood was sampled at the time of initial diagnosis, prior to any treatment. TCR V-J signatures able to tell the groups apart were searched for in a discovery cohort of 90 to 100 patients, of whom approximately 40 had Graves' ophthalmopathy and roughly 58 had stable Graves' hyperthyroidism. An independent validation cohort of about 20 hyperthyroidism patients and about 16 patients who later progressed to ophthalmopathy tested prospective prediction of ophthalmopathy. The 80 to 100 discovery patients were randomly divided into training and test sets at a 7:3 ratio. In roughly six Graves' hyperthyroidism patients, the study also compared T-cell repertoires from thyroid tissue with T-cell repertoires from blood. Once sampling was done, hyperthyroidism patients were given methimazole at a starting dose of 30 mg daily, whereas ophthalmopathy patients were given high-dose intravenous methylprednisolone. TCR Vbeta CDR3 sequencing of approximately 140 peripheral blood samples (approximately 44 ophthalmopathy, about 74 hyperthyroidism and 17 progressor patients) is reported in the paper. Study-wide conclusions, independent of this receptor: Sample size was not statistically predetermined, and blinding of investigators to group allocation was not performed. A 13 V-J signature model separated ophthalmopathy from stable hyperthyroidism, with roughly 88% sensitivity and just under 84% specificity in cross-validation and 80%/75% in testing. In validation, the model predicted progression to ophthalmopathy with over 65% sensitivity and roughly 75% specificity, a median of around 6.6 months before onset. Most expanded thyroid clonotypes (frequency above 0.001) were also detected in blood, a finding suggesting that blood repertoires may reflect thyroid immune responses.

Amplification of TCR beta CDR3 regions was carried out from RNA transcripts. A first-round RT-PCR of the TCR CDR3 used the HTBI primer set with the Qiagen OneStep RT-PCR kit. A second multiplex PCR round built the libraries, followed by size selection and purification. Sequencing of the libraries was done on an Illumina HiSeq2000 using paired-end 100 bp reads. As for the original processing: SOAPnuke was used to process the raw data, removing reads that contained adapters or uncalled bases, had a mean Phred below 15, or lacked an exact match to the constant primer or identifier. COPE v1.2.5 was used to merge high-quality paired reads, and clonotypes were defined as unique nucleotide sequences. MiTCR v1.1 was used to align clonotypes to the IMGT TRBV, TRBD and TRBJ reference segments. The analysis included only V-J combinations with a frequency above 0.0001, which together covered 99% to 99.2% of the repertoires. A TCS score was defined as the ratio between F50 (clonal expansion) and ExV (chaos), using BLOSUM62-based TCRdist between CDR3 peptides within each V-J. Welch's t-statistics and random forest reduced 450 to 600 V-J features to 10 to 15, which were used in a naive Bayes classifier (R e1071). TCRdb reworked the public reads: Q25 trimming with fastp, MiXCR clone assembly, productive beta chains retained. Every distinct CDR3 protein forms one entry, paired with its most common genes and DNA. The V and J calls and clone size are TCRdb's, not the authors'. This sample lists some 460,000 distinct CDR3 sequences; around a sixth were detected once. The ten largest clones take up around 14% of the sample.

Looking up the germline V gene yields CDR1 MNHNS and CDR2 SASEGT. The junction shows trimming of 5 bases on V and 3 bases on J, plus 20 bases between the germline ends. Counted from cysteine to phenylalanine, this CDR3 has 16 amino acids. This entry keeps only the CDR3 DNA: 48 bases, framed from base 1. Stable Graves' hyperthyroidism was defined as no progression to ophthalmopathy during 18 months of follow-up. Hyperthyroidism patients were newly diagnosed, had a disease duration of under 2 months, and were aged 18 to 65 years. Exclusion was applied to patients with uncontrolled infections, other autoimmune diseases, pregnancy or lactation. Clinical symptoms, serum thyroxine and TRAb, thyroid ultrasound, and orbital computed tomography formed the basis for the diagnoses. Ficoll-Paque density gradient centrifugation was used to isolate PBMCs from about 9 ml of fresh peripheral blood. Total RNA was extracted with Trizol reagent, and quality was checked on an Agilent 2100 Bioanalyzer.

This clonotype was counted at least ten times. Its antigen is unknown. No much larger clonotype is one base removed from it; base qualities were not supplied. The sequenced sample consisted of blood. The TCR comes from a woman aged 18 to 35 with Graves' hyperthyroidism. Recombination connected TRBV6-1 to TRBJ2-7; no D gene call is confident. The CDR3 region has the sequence CASSPQPPGRVYEQYF. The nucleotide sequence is TGTGCCAGCAGTCCACAACCCCCGGGTAGGGTCTACGAGCAGTACTTC.